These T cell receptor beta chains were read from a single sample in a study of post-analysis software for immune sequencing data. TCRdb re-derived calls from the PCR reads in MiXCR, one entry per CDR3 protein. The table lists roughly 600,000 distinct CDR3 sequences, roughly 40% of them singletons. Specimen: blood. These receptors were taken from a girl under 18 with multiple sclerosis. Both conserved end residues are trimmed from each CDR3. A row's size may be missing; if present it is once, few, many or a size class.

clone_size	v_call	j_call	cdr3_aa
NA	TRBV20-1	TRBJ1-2	SARGTGAHLNYGYT
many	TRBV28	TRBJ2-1	ASSATSGRANEQF
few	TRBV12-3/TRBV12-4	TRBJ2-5	ASSFGGAQETQY
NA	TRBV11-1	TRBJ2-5	ASSRGLNPPQETQY
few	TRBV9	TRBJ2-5	ASSVSPQETQY
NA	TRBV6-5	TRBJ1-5	ASSGQHNQPQH
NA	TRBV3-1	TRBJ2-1	ASSQSLPLAKGNEQF
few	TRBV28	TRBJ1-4	ASSLGSATNEKLF
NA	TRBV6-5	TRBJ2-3	ASSYGGTSTDTQY
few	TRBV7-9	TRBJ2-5	ASRRASGSQETQY
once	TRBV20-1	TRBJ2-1	SALWGANEQF
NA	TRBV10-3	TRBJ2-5	AISEGGAETQY
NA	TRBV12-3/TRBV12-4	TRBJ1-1	ASSPQGVSTEAF
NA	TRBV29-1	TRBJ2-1	SVEGVIAAGADNEQF
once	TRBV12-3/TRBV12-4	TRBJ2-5	ASSLGTTGQETQY
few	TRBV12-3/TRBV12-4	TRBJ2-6	ASSLETGPFSGANVLT
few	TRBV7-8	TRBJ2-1	ASTNRGDYEANEQF
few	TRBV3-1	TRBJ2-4	ASSQGVTGDIQY
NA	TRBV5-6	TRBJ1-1	ASSFNSGLNTKAF
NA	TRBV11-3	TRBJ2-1	ASSLARTRANEQF
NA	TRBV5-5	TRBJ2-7	ASRPTVPGVYEQY
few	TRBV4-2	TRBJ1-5	ASSRGLGDSISNQPQH
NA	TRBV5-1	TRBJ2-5	ASSLDGGATKTQY
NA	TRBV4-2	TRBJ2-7	ASSQDWTATYEQY
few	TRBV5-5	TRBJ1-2	ASSPPDIWGGYT
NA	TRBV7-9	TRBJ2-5	ASRGVGGQETQY
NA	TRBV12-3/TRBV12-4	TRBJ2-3	ASSRGYFTDTQY
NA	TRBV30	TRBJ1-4	AWSPQDRGREKLF
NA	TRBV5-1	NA	ASSAGTREETQY
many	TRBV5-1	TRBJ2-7	ASSRTGSYEQY
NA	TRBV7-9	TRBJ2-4	ASRLLEAKNIQY
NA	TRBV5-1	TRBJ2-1	ASSGGDVTNEQF
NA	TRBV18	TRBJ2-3	ASSPFPAGVSTDTQY